The 19 T cell receptor beta chains reported below all come from one sample, sequenced in a study of a mutant IDH1 vaccine in newly diagnosed glioma. The antigens for these receptors are not known. Profiling relied on immunoSEQ multiplex PCR, and the TCRdb table lists in-frame clones only, not all of them. The repertoire holds about 60,000 clones, with around 83% as singletons. This sample's time point: week 47, end of study. The vaccine gave 300 ug of a 20-mer mutant IDH1 peptide subcutaneously per dose. The sample in question was PBMCs, obtained from a glioma patient whose treatment included an IDH1 peptide vaccine. These receptors were collected from a woman aged 50 to 65 with glioma.

As concerns this clone: A junction end diverges from the germline sequence, so it may reflect a read error. V is TRBV6-5 and J is TRBJ2-5, with TRBD1 as a possible D gene (6 bases). CDR1 and CDR2 (germline): MNHEY, SVGAGI. CDR3 length: 13 amino acids. CDR3 coding DNA: TGTGCCAGCGGTTACAGGGTAGGAGAGACCCAGTACTTC. Encoded protein: CASGYRVGETQYF.

The chain combines TRBV5-1 with TRBJ2-6; D uncertain. Germline V gene data show CDR1 as SGHRS and CDR2 as YFSETQ. The V end was cut by 0 bases, the J end by 0 bases, with 4 bases between. This CDR3 contains 15 residues. Here the CDR3 reads CASSLGSSGANVLTF. CDR3 coding DNA: TGCGCCAGCAGCTTGGGTAGCTCTGGGGCCAACGTCCTGACTTTC.

This sequence joins TRBV27 and TRBJ2-3; D is unresolved. This CDR3 comprises 14 residues. Deletions cut 2 bases from V and 4 bases from J, with 10 bases between. CDR1 MNHEY and CDR2 SMNVEV come from the germline V gene (reference sequence). The CDR3 sequence is CASSLVKGADTQYF. The CDR3 coding sequence is TGTGCCAGCAGTTTAGTTAAAGGAGCAGATACGCAGTATTTT.

This clone was counted a single time. The chain employs TRBV5-4 and TRBJ2-6; D ambiguous. V was trimmed by 1 base and J by 4 bases, leaving 3 bases between them. This CDR3 is built from 13 residues. Germline-derived CDR1 and CDR2 are SGHNT and YYREEE (reference sequence). CDR3 region: CASSLTGANVLTF. Written as DNA, the CDR3 is TGTGCCAGCAGCTTGACCGGGGCCAACGTCCTGACTTTC.

CDR3 bases: TGTGCCAGCAGCTTATTCCGGGTCACCGGGGAGCTGTTTTTT. It codes for CASSLFRVTGELFF. The V gene is TRBV7-2, the J gene TRBJ2-2; D ambiguous. Per the germline V gene, CDR1 is SGHTA and CDR2 is FQGNSA. The CDR3 is 14 amino acids. V lost 2 bases to trimming and J lost 4 bases, with 8 bases between them.

The chain couples TRBV27 to TRBJ1-5, with 7 nucleotides matching TRBD1. CDR1 is MNHEY, CDR2 SMNVEV, per germline (reference sequence). The CDR3 has 17 amino acids. V trimming: 4 bases; J trimming: 6 bases; junction bases outside the gene matches: 15. For the CDR3, the DNA is TGTGCCAGCAGTTCTCTCAAAAACAGGGGAAGTCGTCAGCCCCAGCATTTT. Residues: CASSSLKNRGSRQPQHF.

The V call is TRBV30, the J call TRBJ2-1; TRBD2 matches 8 bases. Germline values: CDR1 GTSNPN, CDR2 SVGIG (reference sequence). The CDR3 is 13 residues long. Trimming at V came to 4 bases and at J to 6 bases, leaving 5 bases not matched to a gene. The CDR3 DNA reads TGTGCCTGGAATAGCGGGGCTGGCAATGAGCAGTTCTTC. Translated, it gives CAWNSGAGNEQFF. Together with reference TRBV30 and TRBJ2-1, the CDR3 gives the full variable domain: SQTIHQWPATLVQPVGSPLSLECTVEGTSNPNLYWYRQAAGRGLQLLFYSVGIGQISSEVPQNLSASRPQDRQFILSSKKLLLSDSGFYLCAWNSGAGNEQFFGPGTRLTVL.

V usage is TRBV18 and J usage is TRBJ1-6, with D perhaps matching TRBD1 (6 bases). Germline CDR1 and CDR2: KGHSH and LQKENI. The CDR3 sequence is 14 residues long. Trimming shortened V by 2 bases and J by 7 bases, and 9 bases separated the two germline ends. CDR3 amino acids: CASSPGTINSPLHF. The CDR3 DNA follows: TGTGCCAGCTCACCAGGGACAATAAATTCACCCCTCCACTTT.

V usage is TRBV4-3 and J usage is TRBJ2-7, with D perhaps TRBD1 (6 bases). CDR3 length equals 13 residues. Germline CDR1 and CDR2: LGHNA and YSLEER. Trimming took off 5 bases at V and 3 bases at J, with 11 bases between the two ends. CDR3 nucleotides: TGCGCCAGCAGCACCCAGACAGGCTACGAGCAGTACTTC. It encodes CASSTQTGYEQYF.

The chain couples TRBV9 to TRBJ1-4; D not certain. V was shortened by 1 base and J by 7 bases, with 11 bases between the two germline ends. The CDR3 consists of 14 residues. Looked up from germline, CDR1 is SGDLS and CDR2 is YYNGEE. CDR3 protein: CASSVTQAGEKLFF. Here the CDR3 DNA reads TGTGCCAGCAGCGTAACCCAGGCGGGTGAAAAACTGTTTTTT.

The rearrangement links TRBV7-9 to TRBJ2-7; D remains unclear. The germline V gene encodes CDR1 SEHNR and CDR2 FQNEAQ (reference sequence). The V end lost 3 bases, the J end lost 0 bases, and 6 bases lay between the germline ends. This CDR3 comprises 13 residues. CDR3 coding DNA: TGTGCCAGCAGCTTTACAGCCTCCTACGAGCAGTACTTC. Translated: CASSFTASYEQYF.

This clone was observed once. This chain links TRBV5-6 with TRBJ2-3, with D perhaps TRBD1 (6 bases). This CDR3 has 14 residues. CDR1 and CDR2 from the germline V gene are SGHDT and YYEEEE. Trimming removed 3 bases from V and 1 base from J, with 9 bases in between. CDR3 loop: CASSWGPRTDTQYF. CDR3 sequence (DNA): TGTGCCAGCAGCTGGGGGCCCCGCACAGATACGCAGTATTTT.

This chain uses TRBV20-1 with TRBJ2-3, with 9 bases lining up with TRBD1. Losses at the gene ends were 6 bases for V and 9 bases for J; bases not matched to a gene: 4. The CDR3 totals 11 residues. The germline V gene has CDR1 DFQATT and CDR2 SNEGSKA (reference sequence). The CDR3 reads CSARQGGTQYF. The CDR3 bases are TGCAGTGCCCGACAGGGGGGCACGCAGTATTTT.

V gene TRBV27 combines with J gene TRBJ1-2; TRBD1 matches at 8 bases. CDR1 MNHEY and CDR2 SMNVEV come from the germline V gene (reference sequence). V was clipped by 3 bases and J by 4 bases; unmatched bases: 4. The CDR3 is 14 residues long. The CDR3 DNA reads TGTGCCAGCAGTTTTCAGGGGGCGGCCTATGGCTACACCTTC. Translating it yields CASSFQGAAYGYTF.

The chain links TRBV10-3 to TRBJ2-6, with TRBD1 matching 7 bases. The junction had 5 bases not matched to a gene; V was cut back by 6 bases and J by 0 bases. Germline V gene lookup returns CDR1 ENHRY and CDR2 SYGVKD. The CDR3 spans 16 residues. The CDR3 nucleotides are TGTGCCATCAGACGGACAGGAGGCTCTGGGGCCAACGTCCTGACTTTC. Residues: CAIRRTGGSGANVLTF.

The J gene is TRBJ2-5, the V gene TRBV18; 7 bases map to TRBD2. This CDR3 comprises 16 residues. V shed 4 bases and J 2 bases; nucleotides not matched to a gene: 10. The germline V gene has CDR1 KGHSH and CDR2 LQKENI. CDR3 amino acids: CASSRTGPSGQETQYF. The CDR3 bases are TGTGCCAGCTCACGGACCGGGCCTAGCGGACAAGAGACCCAGTACTTC. Drawing the rest from reference TRBV18 and TRBJ2-5, the complete variable domain is NAGVMQNPRHLVRRRGQEARLRCSPMKGHSHVYWYRQLPEEGLKFMVYLQKENIIDESGMPKERFSAEFPKEGPSILRIQQVVRGDSAAYFCASSRTGPSGQETQYFGPGTRLLVL.

The rearrangement uses TRBV7-8 and TRBJ2-3; 11 bases are a match to TRBD2. The germline gives CDR1 SGHVS, CDR2 FQNEAQ. This CDR3 is 15 amino acids long. V gave up 3 bases and J gave up 5 bases; unmatched junction bases: 4. This CDR3 reads CASSFQGTSGDTQYF. Written as DNA, the CDR3 is TGTGCCAGCAGCTTCCAAGGGACTAGCGGAGATACGCAGTATTTT.

This chain links TRBV28 with TRBJ2-7, with 8 bases matching TRBD1. After removal of 5 bases from V and 7 bases from J, the junction contained 7 bases not matched to a gene. The CDR3 is 13 amino acids. From germline, CDR1 is MDHEN and CDR2 SYDVKM. CDR3 sequence: CASSLVTGAEQYF. In nucleotides, the CDR3 is TGTGCCAGCAGTCTCGTGACAGGGGCGGAGCAGTACTTC.

This sequence joins TRBV7-9 and TRBJ1-1, with D possibly being TRBD1 (6 bases). Trimming shortened V by 9 bases and J by 0 bases, and 8 bases separated the two germline ends. Germline CDR1 reads SEHNR; CDR2 reads FQNEAQ (reference sequence). This CDR3 has 12 residues. The CDR3 here is CASNRVNTEAFF. CDR3 nucleotides: TGTGCCAGTAACAGGGTGAACACTGAAGCTTTCTTT. The variable domain in full, completed from reference TRBV7-9 and TRBJ1-1, reads DTGVSQNPRHKITKRGQNVTFRCDPISEHNRLYWYRQTLGQGPEFLTYFQNEAQLEKSRLLSDRFSAERPKGSFSTLEIQRTEQGDSAMYLCASNRVNTEAFFGQGTRLTVV.